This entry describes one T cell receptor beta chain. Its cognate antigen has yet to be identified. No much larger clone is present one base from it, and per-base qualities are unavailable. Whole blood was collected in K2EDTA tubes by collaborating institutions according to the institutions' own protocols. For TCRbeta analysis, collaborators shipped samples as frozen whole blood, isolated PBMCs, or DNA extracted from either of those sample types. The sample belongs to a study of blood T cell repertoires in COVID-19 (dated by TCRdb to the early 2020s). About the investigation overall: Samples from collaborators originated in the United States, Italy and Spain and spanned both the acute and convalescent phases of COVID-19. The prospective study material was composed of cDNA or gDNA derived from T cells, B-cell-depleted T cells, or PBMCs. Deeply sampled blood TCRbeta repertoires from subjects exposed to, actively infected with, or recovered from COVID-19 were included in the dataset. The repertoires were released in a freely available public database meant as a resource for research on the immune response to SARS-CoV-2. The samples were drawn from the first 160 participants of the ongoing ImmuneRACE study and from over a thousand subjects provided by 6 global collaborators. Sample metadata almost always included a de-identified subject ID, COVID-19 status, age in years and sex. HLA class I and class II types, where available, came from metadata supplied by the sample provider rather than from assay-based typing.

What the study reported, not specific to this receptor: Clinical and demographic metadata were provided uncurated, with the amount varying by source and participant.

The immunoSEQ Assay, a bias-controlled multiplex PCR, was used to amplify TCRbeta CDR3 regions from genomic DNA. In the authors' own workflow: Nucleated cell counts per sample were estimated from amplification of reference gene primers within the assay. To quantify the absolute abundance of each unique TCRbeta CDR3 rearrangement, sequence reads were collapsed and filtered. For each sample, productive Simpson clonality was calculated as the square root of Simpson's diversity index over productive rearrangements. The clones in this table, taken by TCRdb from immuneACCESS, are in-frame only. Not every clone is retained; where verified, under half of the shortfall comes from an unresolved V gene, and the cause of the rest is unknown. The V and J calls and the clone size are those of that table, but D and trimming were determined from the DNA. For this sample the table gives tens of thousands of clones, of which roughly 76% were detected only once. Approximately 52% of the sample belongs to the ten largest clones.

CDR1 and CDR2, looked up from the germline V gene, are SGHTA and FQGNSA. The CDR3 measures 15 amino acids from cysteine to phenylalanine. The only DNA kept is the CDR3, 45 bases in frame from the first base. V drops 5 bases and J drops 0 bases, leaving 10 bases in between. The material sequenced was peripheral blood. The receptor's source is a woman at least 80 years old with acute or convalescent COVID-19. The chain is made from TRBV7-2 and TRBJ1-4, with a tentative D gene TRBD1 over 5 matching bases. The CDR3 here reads CASSQDSATNEKLFF. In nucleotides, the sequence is TGTGCCAGCAGCCAAGACAGTGCAACTAATGAAAAACTGTTTTTT.